This T cell receptor (beta chain) was sequenced during a study of blood T cell repertoires in COVID-19. The data were produced by immunoSEQ multiplex PCR, yet TCRdb's version contains in-frame clones alone and is incomplete. Among about 160,000 clones listed, just over 90% were seen once. The receptor was derived from a woman between 55 and 75 years old with COVID-19, enrolled during active disease. Sequenced sample: peripheral blood.

DNA of the CDR3: TGCGCCAGCAGCCAGCTGCGGGGGGGTGGGGTCAGTTATTCACCCCTCCACTTT. It specifies CASSQLRGGGVSYSPLHF. The J gene is TRBJ1-6, the V gene TRBV4-3; D may be TRBD1 (5 bases). Trimming shortened V by 3 bases and J by 8 bases, and 23 bases separated the two germline ends. Per the germline V gene, CDR1 is LGHNA and CDR2 is YSLEER. CDR3 length equals 18 residues.